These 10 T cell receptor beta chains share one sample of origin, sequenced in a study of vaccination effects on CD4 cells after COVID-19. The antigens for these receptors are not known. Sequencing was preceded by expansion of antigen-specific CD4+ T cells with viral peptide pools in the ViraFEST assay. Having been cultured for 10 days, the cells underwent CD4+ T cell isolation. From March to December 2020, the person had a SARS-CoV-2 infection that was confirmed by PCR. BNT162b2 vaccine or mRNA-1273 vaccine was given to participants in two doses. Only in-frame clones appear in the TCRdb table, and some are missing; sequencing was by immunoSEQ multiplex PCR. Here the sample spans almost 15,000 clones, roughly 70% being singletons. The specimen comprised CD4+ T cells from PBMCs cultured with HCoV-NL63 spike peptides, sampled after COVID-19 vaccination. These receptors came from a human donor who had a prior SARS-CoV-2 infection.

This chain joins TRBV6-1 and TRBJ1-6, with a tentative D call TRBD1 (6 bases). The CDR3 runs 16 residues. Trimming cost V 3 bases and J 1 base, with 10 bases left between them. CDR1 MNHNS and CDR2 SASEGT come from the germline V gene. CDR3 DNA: TGTGCCAGCAGTGATATCCAGGGGTCCTATAATTCACCCCTCCACTTT. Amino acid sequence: CASSDIQGSYNSPLHF.

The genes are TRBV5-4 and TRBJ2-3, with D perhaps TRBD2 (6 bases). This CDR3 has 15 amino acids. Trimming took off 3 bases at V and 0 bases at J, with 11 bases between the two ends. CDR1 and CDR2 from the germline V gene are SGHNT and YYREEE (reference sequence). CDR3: CASSSPGLSTDTQYF. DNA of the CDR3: TGTGCCAGCAGCTCACCGGGACTCAGCACAGATACGCAGTATTTT.

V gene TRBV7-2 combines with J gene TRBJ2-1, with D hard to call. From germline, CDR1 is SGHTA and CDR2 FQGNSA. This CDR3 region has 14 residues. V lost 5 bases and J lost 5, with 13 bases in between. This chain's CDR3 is CASSKPTENNEQFF. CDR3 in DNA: TGTGCCAGCAGCAAACCCACAGAAAACAATGAGCAGTTCTTC. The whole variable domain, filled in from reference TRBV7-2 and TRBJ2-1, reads GAGVSQSPSNKVTEKGKDVELRCDPISGHTALYWYRQSLGQGLEFLIYFQGNSAPDKSGLPSDRFSAERTGGSVSTLTIQRTQQEDSAVYLCASSKPTENNEQFFGPGTRLTVL.

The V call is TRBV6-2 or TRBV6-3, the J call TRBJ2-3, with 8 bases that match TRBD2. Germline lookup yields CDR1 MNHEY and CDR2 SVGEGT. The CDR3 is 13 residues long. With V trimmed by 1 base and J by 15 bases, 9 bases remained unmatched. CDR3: CASSYLSGGPLYF. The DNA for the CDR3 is TGTGCCAGCAGTTACTTGAGCGGGGGACCCCTTTATTTT.

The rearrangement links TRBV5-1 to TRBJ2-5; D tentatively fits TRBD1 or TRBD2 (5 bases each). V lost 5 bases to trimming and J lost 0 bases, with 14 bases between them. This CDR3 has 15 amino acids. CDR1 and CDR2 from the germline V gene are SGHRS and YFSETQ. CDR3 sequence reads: CASRLLPGHQETQYF. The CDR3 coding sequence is TGCGCCAGCAGGTTACTTCCGGGACACCAAGAGACCCAGTACTTC.

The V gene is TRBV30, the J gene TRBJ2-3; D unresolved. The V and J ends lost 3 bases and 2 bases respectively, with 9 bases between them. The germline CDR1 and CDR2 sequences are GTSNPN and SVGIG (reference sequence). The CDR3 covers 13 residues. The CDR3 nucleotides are TGTGCCTGGAGGGGAAAGCCCACAGATACGCAGTATTTT. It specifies CAWRGKPTDTQYF.

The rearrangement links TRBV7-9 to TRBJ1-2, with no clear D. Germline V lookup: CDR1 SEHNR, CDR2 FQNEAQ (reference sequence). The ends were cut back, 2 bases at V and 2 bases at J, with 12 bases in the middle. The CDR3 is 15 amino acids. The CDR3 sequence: CASSLRGIRNYGYTF. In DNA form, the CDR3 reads TGTGCCAGCAGCTTAAGAGGGATCAGAAACTATGGCTACACCTTC.

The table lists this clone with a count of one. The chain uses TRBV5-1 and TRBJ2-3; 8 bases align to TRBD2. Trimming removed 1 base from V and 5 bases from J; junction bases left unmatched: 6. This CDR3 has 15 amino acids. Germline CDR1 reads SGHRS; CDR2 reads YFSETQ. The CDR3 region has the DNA TGCGCCAGCAGCTTGCTAGCGGGCGTCGGAGATACGCAGTATTTT. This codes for CASSLLAGVGDTQYF.

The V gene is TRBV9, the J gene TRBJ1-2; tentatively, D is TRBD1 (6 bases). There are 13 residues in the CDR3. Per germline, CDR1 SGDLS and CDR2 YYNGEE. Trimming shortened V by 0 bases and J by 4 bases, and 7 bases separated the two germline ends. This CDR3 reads CASSVEGGYGYTF. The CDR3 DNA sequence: TGTGCCAGCAGCGTAGAGGGGGGCTATGGCTACACCTTC.

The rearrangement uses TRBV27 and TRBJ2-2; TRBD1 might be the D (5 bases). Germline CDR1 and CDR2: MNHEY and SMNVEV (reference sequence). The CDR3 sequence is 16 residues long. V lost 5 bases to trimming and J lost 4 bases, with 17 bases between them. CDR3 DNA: TGTGCCAGCAGTCTGACAGACTCGGTGAGCACCGGGGAGCTGTTTTTT. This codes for CASSLTDSVSTGELFF.